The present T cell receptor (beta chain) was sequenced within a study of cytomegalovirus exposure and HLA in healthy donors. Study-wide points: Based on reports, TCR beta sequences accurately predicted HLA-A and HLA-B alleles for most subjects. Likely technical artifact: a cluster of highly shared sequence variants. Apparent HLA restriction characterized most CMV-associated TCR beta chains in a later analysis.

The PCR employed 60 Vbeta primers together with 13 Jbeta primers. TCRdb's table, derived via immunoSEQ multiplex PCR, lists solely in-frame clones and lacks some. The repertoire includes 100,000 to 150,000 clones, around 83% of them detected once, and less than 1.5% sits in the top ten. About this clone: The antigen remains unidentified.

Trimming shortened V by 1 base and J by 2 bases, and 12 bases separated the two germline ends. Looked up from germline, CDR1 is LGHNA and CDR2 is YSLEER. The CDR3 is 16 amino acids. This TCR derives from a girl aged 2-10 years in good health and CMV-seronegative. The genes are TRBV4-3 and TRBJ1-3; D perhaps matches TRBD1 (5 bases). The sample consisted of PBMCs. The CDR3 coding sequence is TGCGCCAGCAGCCAAGCCCAGGGAAGTACTGGAAACACCATATATTTT. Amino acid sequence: CASSQAQGSTGNTIYF.